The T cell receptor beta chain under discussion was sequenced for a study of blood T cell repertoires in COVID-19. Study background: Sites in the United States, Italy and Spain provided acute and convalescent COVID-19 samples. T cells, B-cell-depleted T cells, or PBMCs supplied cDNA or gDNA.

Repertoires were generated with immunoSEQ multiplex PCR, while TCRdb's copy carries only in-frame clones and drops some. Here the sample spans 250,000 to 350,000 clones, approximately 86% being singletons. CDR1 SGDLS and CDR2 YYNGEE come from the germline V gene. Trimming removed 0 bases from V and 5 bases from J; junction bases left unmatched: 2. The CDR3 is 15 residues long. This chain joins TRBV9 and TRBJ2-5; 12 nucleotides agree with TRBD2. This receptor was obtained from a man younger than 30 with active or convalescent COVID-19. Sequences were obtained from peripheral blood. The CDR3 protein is CASSVASGRAETQYF. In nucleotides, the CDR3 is TGTGCCAGCAGCGTAGCTAGCGGGAGGGCTGAGACCCAGTACTTC.